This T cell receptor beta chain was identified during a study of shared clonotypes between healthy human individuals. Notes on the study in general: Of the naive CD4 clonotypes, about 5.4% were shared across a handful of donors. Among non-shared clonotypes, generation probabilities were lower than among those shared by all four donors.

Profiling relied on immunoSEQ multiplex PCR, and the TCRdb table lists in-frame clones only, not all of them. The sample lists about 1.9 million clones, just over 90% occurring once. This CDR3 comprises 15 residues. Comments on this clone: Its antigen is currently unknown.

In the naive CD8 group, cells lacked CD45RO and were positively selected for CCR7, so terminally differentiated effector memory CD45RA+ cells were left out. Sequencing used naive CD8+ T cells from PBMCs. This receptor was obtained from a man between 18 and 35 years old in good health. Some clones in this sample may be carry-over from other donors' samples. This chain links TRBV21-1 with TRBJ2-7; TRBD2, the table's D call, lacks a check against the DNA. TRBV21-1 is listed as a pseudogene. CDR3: CASSTSGRRFYEQYF. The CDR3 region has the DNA TGTGCCAGCAGTACTAGCGGGAGAAGGTTCTACGAGCAGTACTTC.